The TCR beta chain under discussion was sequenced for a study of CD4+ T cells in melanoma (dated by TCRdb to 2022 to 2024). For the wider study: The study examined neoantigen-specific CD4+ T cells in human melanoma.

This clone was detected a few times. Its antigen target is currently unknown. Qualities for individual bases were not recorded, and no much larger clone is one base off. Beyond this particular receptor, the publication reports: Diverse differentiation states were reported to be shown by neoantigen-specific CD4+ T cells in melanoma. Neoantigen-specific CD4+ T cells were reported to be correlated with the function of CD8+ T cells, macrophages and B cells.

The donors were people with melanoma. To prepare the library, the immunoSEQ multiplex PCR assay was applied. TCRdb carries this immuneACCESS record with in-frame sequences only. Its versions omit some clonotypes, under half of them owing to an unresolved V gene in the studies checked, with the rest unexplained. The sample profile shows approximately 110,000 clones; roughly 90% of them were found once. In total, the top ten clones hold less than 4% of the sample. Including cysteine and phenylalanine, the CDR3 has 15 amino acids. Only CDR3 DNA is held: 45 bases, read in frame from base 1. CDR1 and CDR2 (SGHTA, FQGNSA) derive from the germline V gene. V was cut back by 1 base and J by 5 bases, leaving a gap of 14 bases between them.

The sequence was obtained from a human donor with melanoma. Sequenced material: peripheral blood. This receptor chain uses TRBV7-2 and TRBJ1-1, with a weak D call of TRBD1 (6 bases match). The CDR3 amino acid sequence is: CASSLDGTSETEAFF. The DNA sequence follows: TGTGCCAGCAGCTTAGACGGGACATCGGAGACTGAAGCTTTCTTT.